This T cell receptor beta chain was sequenced during a study of blood T cell repertoires in COVID-19. Assay: immunoSEQ multiplex PCR; the TCRdb copy retains only in-frame clones and omits some. The table records 370,000 or so clones, around 87% of them present only once. Germline V CDR1 and CDR2: MGHDK, SYGVNS. The CDR3 loop spans 17 amino acids. V dropped 3 bases and J dropped 4 bases, with 21 bases sitting between them. The clonotype originates from a man younger than 40 who had recovered from COVID-19. V and J are TRBV25-1 and TRBJ2-5; the D gene is possibly TRBD2 (6 bases). The specimen sequenced was PBMCs or T cells enriched from blood (not recorded which). The CDR3 here is CASSEIREGRIGETQYF. The CDR3 region has the DNA TGTGCCAGCAGTGAGATTAGGGAAGGGAGGATCGGAGAGACCCAGTACTTC.